This record concerns one T cell receptor (beta chain) sequence. The data belong to a study of blood T cell repertoires in COVID-19. Background on the study: Collection of acute and convalescent COVID-19 samples took place in the United States, Italy and Spain. PBMCs, B-cell-depleted T cells, or T cells were the source of the cDNA or gDNA that made up the material.

In Seattle, patients joined the study during active infection and were tracked longitudinally. Per the original data handling: The authors estimated nucleated cell counts from reference gene primer amplification. Here immunoSEQ multiplex PCR was the method, and the copy in TCRdb shows in-frame clones only, minus some. That table furnishes V, J and clone size, whereas the DNA furnished D and trimming. Of some 56,000 clones listed, 80% to 90% are singletons. This clonotype was sampled from a woman in her sixties or seventies with COVID-19, enrolled during active disease. The sample taken for sequencing was peripheral blood.

The CDR3 sequence is CAWSVSGLLNEQYF. CDR3 coding DNA: TGTGCCTGGAGTGTGTCAGGACTACTCAACGAGCAGTACTTC. This chain connects TRBV30 to TRBJ2-7; weak D call: TRBD2 (6 bases). The CDR3 has 14 amino acids. CDR1 and CDR2 (germline): GTSNPN, SVGIG (reference sequence). The V end lost 0 bases, the J end lost 5 bases, and 14 bases lay between the germline ends.